This T cell receptor beta chain was found in a study of CD8 T cells in ankylosing spondylitis. Study conclusions and caveats: Disease-linked clones were found to be CD8+ and relatively rare in peripheral blood.

Molecular-barcoded quantitative 5'-RACE produced these TCR beta libraries. TCRdb recomputed calls from the 5' RACE reads with MiXCR, one row per CDR3 protein. The sample consists of around 300,000 distinct CDR3 sequences, around 10% of them appearing once. Details on this clonotype: The antigen remains unidentified.

The germline gives CDR1 KGHSH, CDR2 LQKENI. Trimming removed 2 bases from V and 5 bases from J; junction bases left unmatched: 5. The CDR3 is 16 amino acids. Sequenced sample: blood, either unsorted or a sorted T cell fraction (not recorded which). This chain uses TRBV18 with TRBJ2-1, with 11 positions matching TRBD2. This TCR derives from a female donor with ankylosing spondylitis or in good health (not recorded which). The CDR3 region is CASSPKGLAANNEQFF. In DNA form, the CDR3 reads TGTGCCAGCTCACCAAAGGGACTAGCGGCCAACAATGAGCAGTTCTTC. Full variable domain (missing parts from reference TRBV18 and TRBJ2-1): NAGVMQNPRHLVRRRGQEARLRCSPMKGHSHVYWYRQLPEEGLKFMVYLQKENIIDESGMPKERFSAEFPKEGPSILRIQQVVRGDSAAYFCASSPKGLAANNEQFFGPGTRLTVL.